The 21 T cell receptor beta chains below all came from one sample that was sequenced in a study of blood T cell repertoires in COVID-19. Assay: immunoSEQ multiplex PCR; the TCRdb copy retains only in-frame clones and omits some. The sample holds hundreds of thousands of clones, over 80% seen once. The sample consisted of peripheral blood. The source of these receptors is a woman aged 40-49 years who had recovered from COVID-19.

V usage is TRBV10-3 and J usage is TRBJ2-7; 10 bases line up with TRBD1. Germline loops: CDR1 ENHRY, CDR2 SYGVKD. CDR3 size: 18 residues. Trimming took 0 bases from V and 2 from J; bases not matched to a gene: 10. The DNA of the CDR3 is TGTGCCATCAGTGAGTCCCGGGACAGGGGCGGTCGTACCTACGAGCAGTACTTC. The encoded protein is CAISESRDRGGRTYEQYF.

V gene TRBV5-1 combines with J gene TRBJ1-6; D perhaps matches TRBD1 (6 bases). The V gene lost 0 bases and the J gene lost 4 bases, with 11 bases spanning the gap. The CDR3 length is 16 residues. Germline V gives CDR1 SGHRS, CDR2 YFSETQ. CDR3 amino acids: CASSLGGQPYNSPLHF. Here the CDR3 DNA reads TGCGCCAGCAGCTTGGGGGGGCAGCCTTATAATTCACCCCTCCACTTT.

The gene calls are TRBV25-1 and TRBJ2-7; 8 bases are a match to TRBD1. The CDR3 is 13 amino acids. The germline V gene encodes CDR1 MGHDK and CDR2 SYGVNS. Trimming at V came to 0 bases and at J to 6 bases, leaving 1 base not matched to a gene. CDR3 in amino acids: CASSEYRGLEQYF. The CDR3 nucleotides read TGTGCCAGCAGTGAATACAGGGGGCTCGAGCAGTACTTC.

The chain joins TRBV15 to TRBJ1-3; no clear D gene. Looked up from germline, CDR1 is LNHNV and CDR2 is YYDKDF (reference sequence). This CDR3 is built from 12 residues. V was shortened by 8 bases and J by 4 bases, with 9 bases between the two germline ends. CDR3 protein: CATRDKGNTIYF. The CDR3 coding sequence is TGTGCCACCCGAGATAAAGGAAACACCATATATTTT.

This chain joins TRBV28 and TRBJ1-5, with a weak D call TRBD1 (6 bases). CDR1 is MDHEN and CDR2 is SYDVKM in the germline V gene. The CDR3 is 14 residues long. Between the trimmed V and J ends, which lost 6 bases and 3 bases, there was a span of 12 bases. CDR3 sequence reads: CASRTGQPNQPQHF. The DNA of the CDR3 is TGTGCCAGCAGAACTGGACAGCCCAATCAGCCCCAGCATTTT.

The chain has TRBV29-1 and TRBJ1-3, with a weak D call TRBD1 (5 bases). The V end was cut by 7 bases, the J end by 4 bases, with 14 bases between. This CDR3 is built from 13 residues. Germline V CDR1 and CDR2: SQVTM, ANQGSEA. CDR3 protein: CSDLRVGGNTIYF. The CDR3 nucleotides are TGCAGCGACCTCAGGGTAGGAGGAAACACCATATATTTT.

The chain couples TRBV5-8 to TRBJ1-1; D ambiguous. Looked up from germline, CDR1 is SGHTS and CDR2 is YDEGEE. The ends were cut back, 4 bases at V and 1 base at J, with 11 bases in the middle. CDR3 size: 14 residues. CDR3 sequence reads: CASSSRRGNTEAFF. The CDR3, as DNA: TGTGCCAGCAGCAGCAGGCGGGGGAACACTGAAGCTTTCTTT. Based on the CDR3 plus reference TRBV5-8 and TRBJ1-1, the full variable domain is EAGVTQSPTHLIKTRGQQATLRCSPISGHTSVYWYQQALGLGLQFLLWYDEGEERNRGNFPPRFSGRQFPNYSSELNVNALELEDSALYLCASSSRRGNTEAFFGQGTRLTVV.

In DNA form, the CDR3 reads TGTGCCTGGAGTGTAGCAAGAATTAATGAAAAACTGTTTTTT. Its translation: CAWSVARINEKLFF. The chain uses TRBV30 and TRBJ1-4; D is ambiguous. Trimming left V 0 bases short and J 4 bases short, with 9 bases between. The germline gives CDR1 GTSNPN, CDR2 SVGIG (reference sequence). The CDR3 extends over 14 amino acids. Drawing the rest from reference TRBV30 and TRBJ1-4, the complete variable domain is SQTIHQWPATLVQPVGSPLSLECTVEGTSNPNLYWYRQAAGRGLQLLFYSVGIGQISSEVPQNLSASRPQDRQFILSSKKLLLSDSGFYLCAWSVARINEKLFFGSGTQLSVL.

In this sample, this clone turned up a few times. This chain connects TRBV19 to TRBJ2-2; a weak D match, TRBD1 (6 bases). Germline CDR1 reads LNHDA; CDR2 reads SQIVND (reference sequence). CDR3 length: 15 residues. The ends were cut back, 6 bases at V and 4 bases at J, with 15 bases in the middle. The CDR3, as DNA: TGTGCCAGTAGGATGGGACAAACGTCCACCGGGGAGCTGTTTTTT. Translating it yields CASRMGQTSTGELFF.

The chain links TRBV5-1 to TRBJ2-1; D is perhaps TRBD2 (7 bases). CDR1 is SGHRS and CDR2 is YFSETQ in the germline V gene. The CDR3 runs to 17 residues. V shed 6 bases and J shed 4 bases, with 23 bases lying between them. CDR3 amino acids: CASTFLLGGAAYNEQFF. CDR3 nucleotide sequence: TGCGCCAGCACCTTCCTTTTAGGGGGGGCCGCATACAATGAGCAGTTCTTC.

The rearrangement uses TRBV5-1 and TRBJ2-7; the match to TRBD1 covers 10 bases. The length of the CDR3 is 15 residues. In germline, CDR1 is SGHRS, CDR2 YFSETQ. Germline trimming cut 4 bases from V and 3 bases from J; bases unmatched to any gene: 7. Here the CDR3 reads CASSPRDRGLYEQYF. In nucleotides, the CDR3 is TGCGCCAGCAGCCCCCGGGACAGGGGCCTCTACGAGCAGTACTTC.

The chain is built from TRBV28 and TRBJ1-1; D is ambiguous. CDR1 MDHEN and CDR2 SYDVKM come from the germline V gene. This CDR3 has 13 residues. Trimming left V 5 bases short and J 1 base short, with 8 bases between. In DNA, the CDR3 is TGTGCCAGCAGTCCGGGTGGGAACACTGAAGCTTTCTTT. Translating gives CASSPGGNTEAFF.

A note on this clone: In the same sample, other DNA sequences code for this CDR3. CDR3 in DNA: TGTGCCAGCAGCTTAAGGAGCGGGGGCTACAATGAGCAGTTCTTC. The encoded protein is CASSLRSGGYNEQFF. This chain joins TRBV7-2 and TRBJ2-1; 8 bases map to TRBD2. The CDR3 has 15 residues. CDR1 and CDR2 (germline): SGHTA, FQGNSA. V trimming: 2 bases; J trimming: 3 bases; junction bases outside the gene matches: 3.

This sequence joins TRBV29-1 and TRBJ2-5; D is perhaps TRBD1 (5 bases). The germline V and J ends were trimmed by 0 bases and 4 bases, with 9 bases remaining between them. CDR1 and CDR2 (germline): SQVTM, ANQGSEA. This CDR3 contains 13 residues. CDR3 DNA sequence: TGCAGCGTTGAAGATCAAAGGGGAGAGACCCAGTACTTC. It codes for CSVEDQRGETQYF.

The chain uses TRBV5-1 and TRBJ2-5; possible D gene TRBD2, 6 bases. The V gene lost 7 bases and the J gene lost 0 bases, with 10 bases spanning the gap. CDR1 and CDR2 (germline): SGHRS, YFSETQ. The CDR3 consists of 13 residues. The CDR3 reads CASGGTYQETQYF. CDR3 DNA sequence: TGCGCCAGCGGCGGGACTTACCAAGAGACCCAGTACTTC. The full variable domain, in which reference TRBV5-1 and TRBJ2-5 provide the parts outside the CDR3, is KAGVTQTPRYLIKTRGQQVTLSCSPISGHRSVSWYQQTPGQGLQFLFEYFSETQRNKGNFPGRFSGRQFSNSRSEMNVSTLELGDSALYLCASGGTYQETQYFGPGTRLLVL.

This clone appeared once. The chain links TRBV28 to TRBJ1-4; no clear D. The CDR3 consists of 15 residues. CDR1 is MDHEN and CDR2 is SYDVKM in the germline V gene. The V end lost 6 bases, the J end lost 3 bases, and 14 bases lay between the germline ends. CDR3 sequence (DNA): TGTGCCAGCAGCCCTAAAGTCACCCCTAATGAAAAACTGTTTTTT. It translates to CASSPKVTPNEKLFF.

CDR3 region: CASSLTGRGTEAFF. The CDR3 DNA reads as TGTGCCAGCAGCTTGACAGGAAGGGGCACTGAAGCTTTCTTT. The chain uses TRBV5-4 and TRBJ1-1, with a weak D call TRBD1 (5 bases). The CDR3 totals 14 residues. Deletions cut 1 base from V and 4 bases from J, with 11 bases between. From germline, CDR1 is SGHNT and CDR2 YYREEE (reference sequence).

The chain couples TRBV27 to TRBJ1-2; tentative D call: TRBD1 (5 bases). Germline V gives CDR1 MNHEY, CDR2 SMNVEV (reference sequence). The CDR3 consists of 11 residues. V shed 4 bases and J shed 6 bases, with 6 bases lying between them. The CDR3 DNA reads TGTGCCAGCAGTTCGGGGGATGGCTACACCTTC. This sequence encodes CASSSGDGYTF.

V and J are TRBV15 and TRBJ1-6; tentative D call: TRBD1 (5 bases). Trimming removed 0 bases from V and 9 bases from J, with 15 bases in between. CDR3 length: 16 residues. Per the germline V gene, CDR1 is LNHNV and CDR2 is YYDKDF (reference sequence). The CDR3 here is CATSRDRGQTGSPLHF. CDR3 sequence (DNA): TGTGCCACCAGCAGAGATAGGGGCCAGACGGGTTCACCCCTCCACTTT. Complete variable domain (other parts from reference TRBV15 and TRBJ1-6): DAMVIQNPRYQVTQFGKPVTLSCSQTLNHNVMYWYQQKSSQAPKLLFHYYDKDFNNEADTPDNFQSRRPNTSFCFLDIRSPGLGDTAMYLCATSRDRGQTGSPLHFGNGTRLTVT.

The chain uses TRBV19 and TRBJ1-2, with D perhaps TRBD1 (6 bases). V lost 5 bases, J lost 0 bases, and 10 bases lay in between. Germline CDR1 reads LNHDA; CDR2 reads SQIVND (reference sequence). The CDR3 is 14 residues long. The CDR3 nucleotides read TGTGCCAGTAGTGAGACAGGTCCTAACTATGGCTACACCTTC. This translates into CASSETGPNYGYTF.

This chain joins TRBV6-2 or TRBV6-3 and TRBJ2-7; D is uncertain. The CDR3 consists of 13 residues. V lost 2 bases, J lost 4 bases, and 9 bases lay in between. Germline V gene lookup returns CDR1 MNHEY and CDR2 SVGEGT. CDR3 nucleotide sequence: TGTGCCAGCAGTTACCCCGACGGGTACGAGCAGTACTTC. This translates into CASSYPDGYEQYF.